This T cell receptor beta chain was found in a study of T cell clones after liver transplantation (dated by TCRdb to between 2019 and 2020). Context from the whole study: The samples were obtained from ITN030ST, a randomized trial that attempted immunosuppression withdrawal within 2 years after liver transplantation. The studied cohort comprised 8 liver transplant recipients, 3 classified as tolerant and 5 as non-tolerant. Tolerance was defined as complete withdrawal of immunosuppression for at least one year without a rise in liver enzymes beyond twice the upper limit of normal. Third party-reactive TCRbeta sequences were also identified from pre-transplant MLRs to serve as an antigen-independent comparator for donor-reactive sequences. No induction therapy was given to the subjects, and standard immunosuppression was administered until randomization at 12-24 months post-transplant. Donor-reactive T cell clones were identified by TCRbeta sequencing after a pre-transplant mixed lymphocyte reaction and then tracked in post-transplant blood. Blood samples were collected pre-transplant, pre-randomization before withdrawal, and post-randomization after either complete withdrawal or failed withdrawal. Three of the eight recipients were HCV-positive; the others were transplanted for non-autoimmune, non-viral indications.

Overall results and qualifications from the work: Because of small, heterogeneous patient numbers and non-standardized post-transplant time points, the conclusions were only preliminary. In most of the 8 subjects, regardless of tolerance or HCV status, circulating donor-reactive CD4 TCRbeta sequences dropped significantly post-transplant. The decline in donor-reactive sequences exceeded the decline in third party-reactive sequences, suggesting partial antigen-specific deletion that was unrelated to withdrawal success. In two subjects, low numbers of available donor cells limited the measurable donor-reactive repertoire. Because allograft tissue specimens were not available, migration of donor-reactive T cells into the graft, rather than deletion, may have occurred. Once repertoire turnover was taken into account, donor-reactive detection showed a significant reduction for CD4 in 7 of 8 subjects and for CD8 in 8 of 8.

High-throughput TCRbeta CDR3 sequencing of frozen genomic DNA was performed by immunoSEQ, with PCR amplification, mapping, bias correction and internal controls included. Per the source publication's procedure: Productive rearrangements were retained, and unique TCRbeta sequences were defined by the CDR3 nucleotide sequence together with the V and J gene. For classification of a sequence as donor-reactive, at least 5-fold expansion in CFSE-low cells relative to unstimulated pre-transplant cells and a frequency of at least 0.01% were required. Minimum frequency thresholds were set for each subject based on the unstimulated sample with the lowest template count, ensuring at least 90% detection power. Repertoire turnover was measured by Jensen-Shannon divergence between the top 1000 TCRbeta sequences post- and pre-transplant. Changes in detection of donor-reactive sequences were tested with two-sided Fisher's exact tests. TCRdb holds this immuneACCESS table with in-frame rearrangements only. Some clones are missing; in checked studies, unresolved V genes explain under half, and the rest has no known cause. V, J and clone size are those of that table, while D and trimming were read from the DNA. Within this sample are about 74,000 clones, with about 80% of them counted one time only. The ten most abundant clones make up less than 0.65% of the sample.

Sequences ENHRY (CDR1) and SYGVKD (CDR2) are obtained from the germline V gene. Counted from cysteine to phenylalanine, this CDR3 has 15 amino acids. Only CDR3 DNA remains: 45 bases, in frame from the first base. V is pruned by 6 bases and J by 7 bases, leaving 11 bases of the junction without a gene match. Only a few counts were recorded for this clone. Its antigen is not yet known. No base qualities exist here, and no much larger clone lies one base off it. Sample time point, as interpreted from the label and publication: pre-transplant. Thawed unstimulated PBMCs were stained for CD3, CD4 and CD8 and FACS-sorted into CD3+CD4+ and CD3+CD8+ populations. Randomization to immunosuppression withdrawal applied to every one of the 8 studied subjects. The Qiagen DNeasy Blood and Tissue Kit was used for genomic DNA isolation.

This TCR was recovered from a human donor who received a liver transplant. The rearrangement combines TRBV10-3 with TRBJ2-7, with TRBD2 identical over 11 junction bases. The source material was CD4+ T cells from blood, sampled before liver transplant. The nucleotide sequence reads as follows: TGTGCCATCAGCCGGGATAGCGGGAGGGCCGGGGAGCAGTACTTC. It codes for CAISRDSGRAGEQYF.